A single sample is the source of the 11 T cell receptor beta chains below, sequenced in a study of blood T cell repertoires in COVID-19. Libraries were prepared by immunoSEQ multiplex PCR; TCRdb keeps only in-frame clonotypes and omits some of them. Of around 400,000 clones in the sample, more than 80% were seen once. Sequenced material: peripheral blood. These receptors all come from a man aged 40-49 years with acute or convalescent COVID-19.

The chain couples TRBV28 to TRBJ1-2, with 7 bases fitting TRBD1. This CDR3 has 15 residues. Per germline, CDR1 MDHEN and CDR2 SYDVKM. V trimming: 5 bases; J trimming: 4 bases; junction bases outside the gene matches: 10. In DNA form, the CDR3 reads TGTGCCAGCAGTCCGGCTCTACAGGGGATCTATGGCTACACCTTC. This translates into CASSPALQGIYGYTF.

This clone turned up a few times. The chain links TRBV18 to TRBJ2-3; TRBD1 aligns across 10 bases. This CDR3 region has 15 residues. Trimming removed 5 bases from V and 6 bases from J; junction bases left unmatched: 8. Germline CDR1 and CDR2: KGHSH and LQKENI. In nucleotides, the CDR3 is TGTGCCAGCTCATCAAGGACAGGGGGTGTTGATACGCAGTATTTT. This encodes CASSSRTGGVDTQYF.

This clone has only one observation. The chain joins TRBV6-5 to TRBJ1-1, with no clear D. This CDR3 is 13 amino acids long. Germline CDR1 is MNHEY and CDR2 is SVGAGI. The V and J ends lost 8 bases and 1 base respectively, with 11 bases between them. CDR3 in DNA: TGTGCCAGCCATAGAAACAGGAACACTGAAGCTTTCTTT. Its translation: CASHRNRNTEAFF.

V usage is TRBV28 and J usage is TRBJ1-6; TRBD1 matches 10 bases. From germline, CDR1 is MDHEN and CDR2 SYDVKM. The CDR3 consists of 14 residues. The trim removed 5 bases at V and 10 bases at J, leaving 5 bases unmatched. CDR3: CASSLGTGASPLHF. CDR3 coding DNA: TGTGCCAGCAGTCTAGGGACAGGGGCCTCACCCCTCCACTTT.

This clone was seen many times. CDR3 sequence: CASSLSGTGGTEAFF. The CDR3 DNA reads TGCGCCAGCAGCTTAAGCGGGACAGGGGGCACTGAAGCTTTCTTT. This rearrangement joins TRBV5-1 to TRBJ1-1; TRBD1 matches 11 bases. CDR3 length: 15 residues. Germline-derived CDR1 and CDR2 are SGHRS and YFSETQ. Losses at the gene ends were 2 bases for V and 4 bases for J; bases not matched to a gene: 4.

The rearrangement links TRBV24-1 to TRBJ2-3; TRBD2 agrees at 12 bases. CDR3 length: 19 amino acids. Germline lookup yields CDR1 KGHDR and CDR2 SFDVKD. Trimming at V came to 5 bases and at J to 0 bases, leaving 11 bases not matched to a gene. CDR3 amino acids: CATSVVLAGGAWSTDTQYF. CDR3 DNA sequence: TGTGCCACCAGTGTCGTACTAGCGGGGGGCGCCTGGAGCACAGATACGCAGTATTTT.

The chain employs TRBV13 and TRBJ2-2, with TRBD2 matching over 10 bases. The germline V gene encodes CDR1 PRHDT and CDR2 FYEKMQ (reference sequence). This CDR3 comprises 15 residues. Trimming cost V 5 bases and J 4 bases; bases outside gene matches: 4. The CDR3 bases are TGTGCCAGCAGCCAAGCGGGGGGGCCCACCGGGGAGCTGTTTTTT. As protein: CASSQAGGPTGELFF. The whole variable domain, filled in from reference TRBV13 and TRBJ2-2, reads AAGVIQSPRHLIKEKRETATLKCYPIPRHDTVYWYQQGPGQDPQFLISFYEKMQSDKGSIPDRFSAQQFSDYHSELNMSSLELGDSALYFCASSQAGGPTGELFFGEGSRLTVL.

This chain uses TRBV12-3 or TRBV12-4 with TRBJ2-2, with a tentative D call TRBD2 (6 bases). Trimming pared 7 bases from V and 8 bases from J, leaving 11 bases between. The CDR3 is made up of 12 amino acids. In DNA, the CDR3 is TGTGCCAGCACCCAGGAGGGGGGGGAGCTGTTTTTT. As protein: CASTQEGGELFF.

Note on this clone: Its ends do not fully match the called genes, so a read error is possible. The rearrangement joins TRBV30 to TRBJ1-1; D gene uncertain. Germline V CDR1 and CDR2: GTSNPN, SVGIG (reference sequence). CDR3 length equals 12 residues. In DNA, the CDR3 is TGTGCCCGGAGAGGGAGGGAAAGTGAAGCTTTCTTT. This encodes CARRGRESEAFF.

The CDR3 loop reads CASSPRGGYNYNEQFF. DNA for the CDR3: TGTGCCAGCAGCCCGAGGGGGGGGTACAACTACAATGAGCAGTTCTTC. The rearrangement uses TRBV7-2 and TRBJ2-1, with TRBD2 as a possible D gene (7 bases). The CDR3 extends over 16 amino acids. Trimming shortened V by 5 bases and J by 3 bases, and 17 bases separated the two germline ends. Germline CDR1 SGHTA, CDR2 FQGNSA.

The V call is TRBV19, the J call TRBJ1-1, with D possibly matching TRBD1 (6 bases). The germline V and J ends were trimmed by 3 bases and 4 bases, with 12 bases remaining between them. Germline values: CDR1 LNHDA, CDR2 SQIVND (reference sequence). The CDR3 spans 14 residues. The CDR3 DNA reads TGTGCCAGTAGTATCGGCACAGGGACCACTGAAGCTTTCTTT. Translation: CASSIGTGTTEAFF.